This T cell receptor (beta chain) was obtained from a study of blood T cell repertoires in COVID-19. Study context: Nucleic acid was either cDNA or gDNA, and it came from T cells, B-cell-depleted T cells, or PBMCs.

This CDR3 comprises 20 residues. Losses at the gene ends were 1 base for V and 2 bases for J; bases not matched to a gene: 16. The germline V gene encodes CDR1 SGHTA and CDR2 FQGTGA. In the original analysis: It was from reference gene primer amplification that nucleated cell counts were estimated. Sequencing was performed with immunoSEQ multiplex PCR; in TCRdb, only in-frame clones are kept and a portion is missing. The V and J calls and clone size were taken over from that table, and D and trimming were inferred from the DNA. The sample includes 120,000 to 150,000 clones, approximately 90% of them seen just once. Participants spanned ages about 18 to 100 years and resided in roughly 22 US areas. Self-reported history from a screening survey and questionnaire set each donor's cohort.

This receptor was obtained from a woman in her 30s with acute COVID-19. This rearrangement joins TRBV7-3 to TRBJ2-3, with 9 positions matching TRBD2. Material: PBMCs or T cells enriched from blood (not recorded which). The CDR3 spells CASSLRASSGARGNTDTQYF. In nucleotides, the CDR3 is TGTGCCAGCAGCTTAAGGGCGTCTAGCGGGGCACGGGGAAACACAGATACGCAGTATTTT.